The 17 T cell receptor beta chains below were found in one sample sequenced in a study of shared clonotypes between healthy human individuals. TCRdb keeps only in-frame clones here, not all; method: immunoSEQ multiplex PCR. The table includes some 470,000 clones, over 60% detected once. Sequenced: PBMCs. The source of these receptors is a woman aged 35 to 49 in good health. Some clones in this sample may be carry-over from other donors' samples.

The genes are TRBV5-1 and TRBJ2-7, with D possibly matching TRBD2 (5 bases). CDR3 length: 15 residues. Germline CDR1 and CDR2: SGHRS and YFSETQ. V lost 4 bases to trimming and J lost 3 bases, with 17 bases between them. Here the CDR3 DNA reads TGCGCCAGCAGCACCCGACCCGAAGCGGTCTACGAGCAGTACTTC. Residues: CASSTRPEAVYEQYF.

This clone appeared once. The gene calls are TRBV10-1 and TRBJ2-6; TRBD2 matches at 11 bases. CDR3 size: 17 residues. Germline CDR1 WNHNN, CDR2 SYGVQD (reference sequence). J gave up 2 bases and V 9 bases, and 9 bases lay outside the gene matches. The CDR3 sequence: CARVPGLAATGANVLTF. In DNA form, the CDR3 reads TGCGCCAGGGTCCCGGGACTAGCGGCAACTGGGGCCAACGTCCTGACTTTC.

The chain employs TRBV28 and TRBJ2-5; D might be TRBD2 (6 bases). Trimming shortened V by 7 bases and J by 4 bases, and 13 bases separated the two germline ends. Germline assignment: CDR1 MDHEN and CDR2 SYDVKM. This CDR3 contains 13 residues. The CDR3, as DNA: TGTGCCAGCAATAGCGGAGTCGGAGAGACCCAGTACTTC. As protein: CASNSGVGETQYF.

The chain uses TRBV6-5 and TRBJ1-4; 9 bases map to TRBD1. The V segment lost 6 bases and the J segment 3 bases; nucleotides outside the gene matches: 5. Looked up from germline, CDR1 is MNHEY and CDR2 is SVGAGI. The CDR3 totals 15 residues. The CDR3: CASRGDREANEKLFF. The CDR3 DNA reads TGTGCCAGCAGGGGGGACAGGGAAGCTAATGAAAAACTGTTTTTT.

The V gene is TRBV30, the J gene TRBJ2-3, with a tentative D call TRBD1 (6 bases). The CDR3 is 13 residues long. The V end lost 7 bases, the J end lost 1 base, and 12 bases lay between the germline ends. The germline CDR1 and CDR2 sequences are GTSNPN and SVGIG (reference sequence). CDR3 loop: CALQGMGTDTQYF. The CDR3 region has the DNA TGTGCCTTACAGGGAATGGGCACAGATACGCAGTATTTT. The entire variable domain, with the rest obtained from reference TRBV30 and TRBJ2-3, is as follows: SQTIHQWPATLVQPVGSPLSLECTVEGTSNPNLYWYRQAAGRGLQLLFYSVGIGQISSEVPQNLSASRPQDRQFILSSKKLLLSDSGFYLCALQGMGTDTQYFGPGTRLTVL.

With regard to this clone: At the DNA level, this CDR3 is encoded by other sequences in the same sample as well. The chain is built from TRBV15 and TRBJ2-7; D not certain. Per the germline V gene, CDR1 is LNHNV and CDR2 is YYDKDF (reference sequence). This CDR3 has 13 amino acids. Trimming cost V 0 bases and J 2 bases, with 5 bases left between them. The CDR3 loop is CATSRDLTYEQYF. For the CDR3, the DNA is TGTGCCACCAGCAGAGACCTTACCTACGAGCAGTACTTC.

The chain recombines TRBV5-1 with TRBJ2-3, with D uncertain. This CDR3 region has 14 residues. The V end was cut by 0 bases, the J end by 5 bases, with 10 bases between. Germline lookup yields CDR1 SGHRS and CDR2 YFSETQ. CDR3 DNA sequence: TGCGCCAGCAGCTTGGCCCTCGTCGTAGATACGCAGTATTTT. This gives the protein CASSLALVVDTQYF.

This clone was picked up a small number of times. The chain is built from TRBV4-1 and TRBJ1-3, with TRBD1 as a possible D gene (5 bases). Trimming took off 4 bases at V and 0 bases at J, with 10 bases between the two ends. Germline V gene sequence: CDR1 MGHRA, CDR2 YSYEKL. The CDR3 is 15 amino acids. CDR3 sequence (DNA): TGCGCCAGCAGCCTTTCGGACACCTCTGGAAACACCATATATTTT. Its translation: CASSLSDTSGNTIYF.

The chain carries TRBV7-2 and TRBJ2-7; D unclear. CDR1 SGHTA and CDR2 FQGNSA come from the germline V gene. The length of the CDR3 is 14 residues. Deletions cut 7 bases from V and 2 bases from J, with 15 bases between. The CDR3, as DNA: TGTGCCAGCACCCTTTCCCCCTTTGCCTACGAGCAGTACTTC. Protein: CASTLSPFAYEQYF.

The rearrangement links TRBV15 to TRBJ2-5; D possibly corresponds to TRBD1 (6 bases). The CDR3 contains 13 residues. V gave up 3 bases and J gave up 5 bases, with 10 bases separating them. Germline CDR1 reads LNHNV; CDR2 reads YYDKDF (reference sequence). The CDR3 DNA reads TGTGCCACCAGCAGCCAGGGGTCGGAGACCCAGTACTTC. Its protein product is CATSSQGSETQYF.

In regard to this clone: It may be a read error: a sequence one base away is much more abundant. This chain links TRBV15 with TRBJ1-4; D is ambiguous. The CDR3 runs 13 residues. Germline V gene lookup returns CDR1 LNHNV and CDR2 YYDKDF (reference sequence). The CDR3 spells CATSRGISGELLF. The CDR3 bases are TGTGCCACCAGCAGAGGAATCTCCGGGGAACTGCTTTTT.

The gene calls are TRBV19 and TRBJ2-1; perhaps TRBD1 as D (5 bases). CDR3 length equals 14 residues. The ends were cut back, 1 base at V and 9 bases at J, with 13 bases in the middle. CDR1 is LNHDA and CDR2 is SQIVND in the germline V gene (reference sequence). The DNA for the CDR3 is TGTGCCAGTAGTATAGGCCCAAGTAGGGGTGAGCAGTTCTTC. It codes for CASSIGPSRGEQFF.

The rearrangement joins TRBV2 to TRBJ2-7; 7 bases map to TRBD1. V lost 4 bases to trimming and J lost 2 bases; unmatched junction nucleotides: 5. Germline CDR1 is SNHLY and CDR2 is FYNNEI. The CDR3 runs to 14 residues. Here the CDR3 reads CASSGPGQAYEQYF. As DNA, the CDR3 is TGTGCCAGCAGTGGCCCTGGACAGGCCTACGAGCAGTACTTC. The full variable domain, its missing parts supplied by reference TRBV2 and TRBJ2-7, is EPEVTQTPSHQVTQMGQEVILRCVPISNHLYFYWYRQILGQKVEFLVSFYNNEISEKSEIFDDQFSVERPDGSNFTLKIRSTKLEDSAMYFCASSGPGQAYEQYFGPGTRLTVT.

Worth noting for this clone: Different DNA sequences within this sample yield the same CDR3. This sequence joins TRBV7-6 and TRBJ1-5; D might be TRBD1 (5 bases). The CDR3 extends over 13 amino acids. Trimming took off 3 bases at V and 4 bases at J, with 7 bases between the two ends. The germline V gene has CDR1 SGHVS and CDR2 FNYEAQ. This CDR3 reads CASSFSGNQPQHF. CDR3 nucleotides: TGTGCCAGCAGCTTCTCAGGGAATCAGCCCCAGCATTTT.

The chain carries TRBV2 and TRBJ1-5, with 7 bases matching TRBD1. This CDR3 is built from 16 residues. Germline V gene lookup returns CDR1 SNHLY and CDR2 FYNNEI. V gave up 5 bases and J gave up 0 bases; unmatched junction bases: 7. The CDR3 protein is CASSSQGDLSNQPQHF. CDR3 nucleotides: TGTGCCAGCAGTTCTCAGGGGGACCTTAGCAATCAGCCCCAGCATTTT.

The chain combines TRBV6-4 with TRBJ1-4; D is undetermined. CDR3 length equals 14 residues. The germline V gene encodes CDR1 MRHNA and CDR2 SNTAGT. The V end lost 10 bases, the J end lost 5 bases, and 17 bases lay between the germline ends. In DNA form, the CDR3 reads TGTGCCACCTCAGAAGGCAACTTAAATGAAAAACTGTTTTTT. It specifies CATSEGNLNEKLFF.

This clone was detected once. CDR3 bases: TGCAGCGCAGGACAGACAGGGAAACCAGATACGCAGTATTTT. It encodes CSAGQTGKPDTQYF. The V call is TRBV29-1, the J call TRBJ2-3; 7 bases are a match to TRBD1. Germline V gene lookup returns CDR1 SQVTM and CDR2 ANQGSEA. The CDR3 length is 14 residues. After removal of 7 bases from V and 4 bases from J, the junction contained 11 bases not matched to a gene.